This record concerns one T cell receptor (beta chain) sequence. This clone's antigen is unknown. For each sample, TRB amplification used approximately 230 ng of peripheral blood genomic DNA, equal to roughly 38,000 genome equivalents. The 14 chronic lymphocytic leukemia controls had received no treatment and did not have autoimmune cytopenia; the mean age was roughly 70 years, the median age was 63 years, and 4 to 6 were female. CDR1 and CDR2 (DFQATT, SNEGSKA) derive from the germline V gene (reference sequence). The CDR3 measures 14 amino acids from cysteine to phenylalanine. The DNA sequence is not available. This specimen belongs to a study of T cell clusters in autoimmune cytopenias (dated by TCRdb to about 2019). Concerning the study at large: A median TRB sequencing depth of roughly 52,000 reads per sample was reached, and a median of approximately 2,300 distinct TRB clonotypes per sample was obtained. The goal of the study was to find out whether patients with autoimmune cytopenia have a disease-specific immune repertoire signature that could be used as a blood-based biomarker. Peripheral blood TRB and IGH repertoires were sequenced in autoimmune cytopenia patients at active disease and during treatment follow-up, alongside healthy, CLL and autoimmune hepatitis controls. For primary cytopenia the controls were 25 to 30 age-matched healthy donors, whereas for secondary cytopenia the controls were over eleven age-matched CLL patients.

Multiplex PCR with a touch-down protocol amplified TRB rearrangements, with the TRB-A and TRB-B primer pools combined in a single tube. Illumina adapters and sample indices were added to the amplicons through two consecutive PCR reactions performed with Phusion HS II polymerase. The amplicons were gel-purified using the NucleoSpin Gel and PCR Clean-up kit, after which quantification was performed by Qubit and quality was checked on an Agilent 2100 Bioanalyzer. Sequencing of the libraries was done on an Illumina MiSeq with 600-cycle, single-indexed, paired-end runs. In the source study's methods: TRB reads were aligned and assembled with MiXCR version 2.1.12 using the default MiXCR reference library. A clone was defined by each unique CDR3 nucleotide sequence, and the analysis included only productive sequences supported by at least two reads. To assess repertoire diversity, an R script computed alpha-parameterized diversity profiles (alpha 0 to 5), which included the Shannon (alpha 1) and Simpson (alpha 2) indices. Combinatorial TRB VJ usage was computed with the tcR package and compared between cohorts by principal component analysis with ade4. TCRbeta CDR3s were clustered with GLIPH on cohort pairs matched by age and read depth, and cluster frequencies were compared by Wilcoxon test. Reprocessed by TCRdb, the reads give a single entry per CDR3 protein sequence, without DNA. TCRdb, not the original authors, processed these V and J calls. The sample table records some 1,400 distinct CDR3 sequences. The ten largest clones take up 50% to 70% of the sample.

Results and caveats for the whole study, not just this receptor: About 3.3-fold more exclusive TRB clusters were observed in healthy donors than in active autoimmune hepatitis patients, consistent with an autoimmunity-wide signature. Shifts in the TRB repertoire, including less even repertoires in secondary cytopenia and CLL, were mostly a reflection of lymphoma bias and not of autoimmunity. The cluster-lack signature was not observed for secondary cytopenia versus CLL, as the signature was apparently masked by the dominant lymphoma-associated repertoire. The T cell clusters were defined only in silico, and the functional role of the clusters still needed to be validated experimentally. GLIPH results suggested that primary autoimmune cytopenia patients were missing physiological T cell clusters, with 50 or so clusters found only in healthy donors compared with roughly 15 found only in patients.

These same data were also listed under a study on T cell repertoires in aging, cancer and after chemotherapy. The second investigation adds: Six donor age groups were covered, ranging from 30 or younger up to 70 or older, and each group contained at least three individuals. In the hematological group, the paired samples taken before and after chemotherapy came from chronic lymphocytic leukemia patients given fludarabine- or bendamustine-based regimens. The full dataset contained approximately 9.6 million TCR reads. Compared with age-matched healthy donors, untreated patients with hematological or solid cancers had significantly lower TCR diversity and higher clonality in blood. In healthy donors, the drop in TCR diversity with age came mainly from a loss of richness, whereas in cancer patients a loss of evenness also played a part. In both cancer cohorts, the median generation probability rose over the chemotherapy interval, which suggests that the repertoire was reconstituted through rebound thymic output. It was noted by the authors that conclusions about immunological memory after chemotherapy cannot be drawn from the repertoire data. Lymphoid organ infiltration was present in the hematological cancer patients, and this infiltration may itself impair thymic emigration or the expansion of peripheral T cells. Peripheral blood TCR beta repertoires from healthy donors and cancer patients were profiled to examine immunoaging and T cell reconstitution after chemotherapy. Alongside some 96 healthy donors serving as a reference group, the cohort included 218 cancer patients, of whom roughly 90 had hematological cancers and fewer than 140 had solid cancers. Processing of the TRB sequences was carried out with MiXCR versions 2.12 and 3.0.5. The repertoire metrics were Shannon diversity, evenness, clonality (defined as one minus evenness), and alpha-parameterized diversity profiles covering alpha 0 to 5. The IGoR algorithm was used to calculate generation probabilities for clones in the paired samples taken before and after chemotherapy.

What was sequenced was peripheral blood. The chain was built from TRBV20-1 and TRBJ2-1; no DNA is available, so the TRBD2 call from TCRdb remains unchecked. The clonotype comes from a human donor with chronic lymphocytic leukemia. The CDR3 loop reads CSVQSTGTYNEQFF.